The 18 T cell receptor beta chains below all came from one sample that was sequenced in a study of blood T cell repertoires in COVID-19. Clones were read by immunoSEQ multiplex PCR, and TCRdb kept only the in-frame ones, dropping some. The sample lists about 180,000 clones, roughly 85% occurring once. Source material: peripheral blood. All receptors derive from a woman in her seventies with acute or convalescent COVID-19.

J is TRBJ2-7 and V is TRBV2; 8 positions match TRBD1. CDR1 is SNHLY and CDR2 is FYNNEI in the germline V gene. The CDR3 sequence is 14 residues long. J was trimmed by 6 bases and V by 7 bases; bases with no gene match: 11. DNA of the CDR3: TGTGCCAGCAACCCCCGGGACAGGTTGGGCGAGCAGTACTTC. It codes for CASNPRDRLGEQYF. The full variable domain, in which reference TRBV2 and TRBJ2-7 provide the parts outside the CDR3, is EPEVTQTPSHQVTQMGQEVILRCVPISNHLYFYWYRQILGQKVEFLVSFYNNEISEKSEIFDDQFSVERPDGSNFTLKIRSTKLEDSAMYFCASNPRDRLGEQYFGPGTRLTVT.

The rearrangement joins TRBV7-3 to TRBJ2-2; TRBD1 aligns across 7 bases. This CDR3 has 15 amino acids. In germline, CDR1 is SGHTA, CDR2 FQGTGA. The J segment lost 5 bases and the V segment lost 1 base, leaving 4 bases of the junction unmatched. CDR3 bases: TGTGCCAGCAGCTTAAGAGGGGGCGCGACCGGGGAGCTGTTTTTT. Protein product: CASSLRGGATGELFF. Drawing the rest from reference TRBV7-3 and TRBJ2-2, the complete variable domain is GAGVSQTPSNKVTEKGKYVELRCDPISGHTALYWYRQSLGQGPEFLIYFQGTGAADDSGLPNDRFFAVRPEGSVSTLKIQRTERGDSAVYLCASSLRGGATGELFFGEGSRLTVL.

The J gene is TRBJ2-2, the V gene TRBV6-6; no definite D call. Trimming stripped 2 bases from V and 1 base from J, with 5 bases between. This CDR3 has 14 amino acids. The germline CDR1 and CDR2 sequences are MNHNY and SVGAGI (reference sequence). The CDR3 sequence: CASSYNRNTGELFF. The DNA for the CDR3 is TGTGCCAGCAGTTACAACAGGAACACCGGGGAGCTGTTTTTT.

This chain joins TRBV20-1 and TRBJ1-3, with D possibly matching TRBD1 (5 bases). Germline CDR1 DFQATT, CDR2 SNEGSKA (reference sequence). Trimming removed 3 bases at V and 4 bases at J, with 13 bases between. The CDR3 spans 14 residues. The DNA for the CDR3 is TGCAGTGCTAGTTCGGGGGTGTCCGGAAACACCATATATTTT. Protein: CSASSGVSGNTIYF.

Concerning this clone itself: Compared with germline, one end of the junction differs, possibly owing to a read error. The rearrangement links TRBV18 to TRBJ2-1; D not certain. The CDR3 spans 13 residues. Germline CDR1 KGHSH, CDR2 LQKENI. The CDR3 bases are TGTGCGAGCTCAGAAGTCCGAGATTATGAGCAGTTCTTC. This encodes CASSEVRDYEQFF.

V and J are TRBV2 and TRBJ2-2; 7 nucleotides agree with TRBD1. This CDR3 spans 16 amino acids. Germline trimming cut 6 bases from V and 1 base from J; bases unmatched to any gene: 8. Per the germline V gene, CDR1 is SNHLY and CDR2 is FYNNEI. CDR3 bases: TGTGCCAGCAGCCTCTGGGGACAGCTGAACACCGGGGAGCTGTTTTTT. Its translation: CASSLWGQLNTGELFF.

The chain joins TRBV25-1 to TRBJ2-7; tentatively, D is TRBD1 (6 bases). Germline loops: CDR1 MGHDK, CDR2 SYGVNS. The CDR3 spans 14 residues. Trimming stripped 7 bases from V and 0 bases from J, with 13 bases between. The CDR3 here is CASMDDRFSYEQYF. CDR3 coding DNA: TGTGCCAGCATGGACGACAGGTTCTCCTACGAGCAGTACTTC.

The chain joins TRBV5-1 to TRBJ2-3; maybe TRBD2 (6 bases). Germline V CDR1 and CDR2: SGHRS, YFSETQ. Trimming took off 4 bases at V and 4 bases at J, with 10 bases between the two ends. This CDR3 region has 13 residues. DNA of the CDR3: TGCGCCAGCAGCACCGGGGGAGCAGATACGCAGTATTTT. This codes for CASSTGGADTQYF.

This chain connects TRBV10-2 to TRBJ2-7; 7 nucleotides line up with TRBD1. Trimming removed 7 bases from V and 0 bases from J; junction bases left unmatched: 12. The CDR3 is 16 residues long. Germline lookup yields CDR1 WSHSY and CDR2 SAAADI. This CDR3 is CASNRDRVQSSYEQYF. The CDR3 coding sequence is TGCGCCAGCAACCGAGACAGGGTCCAAAGCTCCTACGAGCAGTACTTC.

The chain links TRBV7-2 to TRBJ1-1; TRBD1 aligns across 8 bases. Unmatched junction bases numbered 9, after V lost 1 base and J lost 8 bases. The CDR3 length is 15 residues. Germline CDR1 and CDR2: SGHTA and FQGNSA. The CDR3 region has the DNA TGTGCCAGCAGCTTAGTTACAGGGGGGCCAATAGAAGCTTTCTTT. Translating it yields CASSLVTGGPIEAFF.

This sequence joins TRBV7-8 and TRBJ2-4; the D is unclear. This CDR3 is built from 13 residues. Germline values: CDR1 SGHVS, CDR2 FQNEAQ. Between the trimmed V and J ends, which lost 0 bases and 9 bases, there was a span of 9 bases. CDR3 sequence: CASSLAVDFIQYF. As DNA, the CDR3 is TGTGCCAGCAGCTTAGCGGTAGATTTCATTCAGTACTTC.

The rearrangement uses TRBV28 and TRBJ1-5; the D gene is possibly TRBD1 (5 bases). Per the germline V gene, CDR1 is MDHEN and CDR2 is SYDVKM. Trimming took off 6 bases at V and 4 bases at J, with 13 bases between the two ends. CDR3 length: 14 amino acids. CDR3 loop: CASRYGTSNQPQHF. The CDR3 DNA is TGTGCCAGCAGATACGGGACTTCGAATCAGCCCCAGCATTTT.

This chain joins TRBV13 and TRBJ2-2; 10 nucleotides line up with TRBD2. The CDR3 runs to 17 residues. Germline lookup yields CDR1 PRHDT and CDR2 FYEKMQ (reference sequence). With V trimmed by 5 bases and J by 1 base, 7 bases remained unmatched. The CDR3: CASSPSRTSGNTGELFF. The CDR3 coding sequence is TGTGCCAGCAGCCCATCTAGGACTAGCGGGAACACCGGGGAGCTGTTTTTT.

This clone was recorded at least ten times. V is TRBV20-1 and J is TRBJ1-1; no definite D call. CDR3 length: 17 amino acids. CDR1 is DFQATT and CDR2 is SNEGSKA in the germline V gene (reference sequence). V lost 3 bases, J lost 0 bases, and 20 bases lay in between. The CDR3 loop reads CSASSIEDFFMNTEAFF. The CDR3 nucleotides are TGCAGTGCTAGTAGTATAGAGGATTTTTTCATGAACACTGAAGCTTTCTTT.

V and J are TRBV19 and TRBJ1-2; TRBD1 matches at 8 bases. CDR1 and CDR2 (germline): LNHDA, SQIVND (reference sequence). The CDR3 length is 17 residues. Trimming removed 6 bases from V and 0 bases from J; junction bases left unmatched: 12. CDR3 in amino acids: CASSPRTGPLANYGYTF. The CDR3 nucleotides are TGTGCCAGTAGCCCCAGGACAGGGCCTCTAGCTAACTATGGCTACACCTTC. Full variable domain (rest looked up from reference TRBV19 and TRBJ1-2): DGGITQSPKYLFRKEGQNVTLSCEQNLNHDAMYWYRQDPGQGLRLIYYSQIVNDFQKGDIAEGYSVSREKKESFPLTVTSAQKNPTAFYLCASSPRTGPLANYGYTFGSGTRLTVV.

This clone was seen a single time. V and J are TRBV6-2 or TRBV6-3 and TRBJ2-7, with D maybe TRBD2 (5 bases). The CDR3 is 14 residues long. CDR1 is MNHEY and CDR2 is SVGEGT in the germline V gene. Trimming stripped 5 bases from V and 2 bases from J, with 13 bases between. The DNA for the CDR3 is TGTGCCAGCAGTACCTCTAGCATGCCCTACGAGCAGTACTTC. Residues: CASSTSSMPYEQYF.

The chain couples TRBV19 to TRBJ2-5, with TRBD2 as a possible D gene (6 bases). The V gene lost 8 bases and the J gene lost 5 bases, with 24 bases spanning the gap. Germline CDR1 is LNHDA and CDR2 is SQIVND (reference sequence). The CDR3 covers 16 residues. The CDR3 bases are TGTGCCAGTGGCGACTTCGGGTCGGGAGCGGTTGAGACCCAGTACTTC. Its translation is CASGDFGSGAVETQYF.

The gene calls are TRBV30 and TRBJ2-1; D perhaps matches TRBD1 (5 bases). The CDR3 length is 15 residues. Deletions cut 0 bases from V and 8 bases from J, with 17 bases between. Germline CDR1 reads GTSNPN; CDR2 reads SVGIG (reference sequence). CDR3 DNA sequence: TGTGCCTGGAGTGTACGGACCAGGGCCGCCGATGAGCAGTTCTTC. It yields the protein CAWSVRTRAADEQFF.